This T cell receptor (beta chain) was captured by sequencing in a study of beta chain features in type 1 diabetes. General study results and limits: Researchers report that Type 1 diabetes patients had moderately but significantly shorter TCRB CDR3s across all four CD4+ subsets. Insertion counts at VDJ junctions were lower in type 1 diabetes patients, who also showed more deletions there. Comparison showed that naive, central memory and Treg TCRB repertoires appeared more similar among patients than among healthy donors.

The germline CDR1 and CDR2 sequences are KGHSH and LQKENI. The CDR3 contains 13 residues. Trimming cost V 4 bases and J 3 bases; bases outside gene matches: 0. Notes on this clone: Its antigen remains unknown.

Sequenced material consisted of expressed TCRB transcripts (all of the isolated RNA was reverse transcribed). The repertoire was sequenced with immunoSEQ multiplex PCR; TCRdb's copy has only in-frame clones and lacks some. The table lists over 600,000 clones, 9.5% to 15% of them singletons. The rearrangement links TRBV18 to TRBJ1-1, with 9 bases that match TRBD1. The clonotype originates from a man under 40 with type 1 diabetes. The specimen was naive CD4+ T cells from blood. CDR3 amino acids: CASSRDRDTEAFF. The CDR3 coding sequence is TGTGCCAGCTCACGGGACAGGGACACTGAAGCTTTCTTT.